Following are 12 T cell receptor beta chains from one sample sequenced in a study of T-cell memory formation after mild COVID-19. TCRdb used MiXCR to reprocess the 5' RACE reads, holding one entry per CDR3 protein. Of about 470,000 distinct CDR3 sequences listed, around a quarter were seen once; the top ten hold 9.5% to 15%. Sequencing used PBMCs or a T cell subset sorted from them (not recorded which). The source is an adult woman who had mild COVID-19 (a few samples of this study predate the infection). Cell type and time point are not known.

V is TRBV20-1 and J is TRBJ2-5; D is perhaps TRBD2 (5 bases). V lost 1 base, J lost 5 bases, and 20 bases lay in between. The germline CDR1 and CDR2 sequences are DFQATT and SNEGSKA (reference sequence). The CDR3 is 16 amino acids. CDR3 protein: CSARVLGATERETQYF. The CDR3 coding sequence is TGCAGTGCTAGAGTATTGGGAGCGACTGAGAGGGAGACCCAGTACTTC.

This clonotype was seen a single time. This chain links TRBV4-2 with TRBJ2-1; TRBD2 matches at 10 bases. Germline CDR1 and CDR2: LGHNA and YNFKEQ. The J segment lost 2 bases and the V segment lost 3 bases, leaving 7 bases of the junction unmatched. This CDR3 comprises 17 residues. CDR3 nucleotides: TGTGCCAGCAGCCACGGGACTAGCGCGTGGACCTACAATGAGCAGTTCTTC. Translating it yields CASSHGTSAWTYNEQFF.

In this sample, this clonotype turned up a few times. This chain uses TRBV4-2 with TRBJ2-6; D not resolved. V gave up 2 bases and J gave up 0 bases, with 11 bases separating them. The germline CDR1 and CDR2 sequences are LGHNA and YNFKEQ. The CDR3 runs to 17 residues. CDR3 protein: CASSQSFASSGANVLTF. CDR3 bases: TGTGCCAGCAGCCAATCATTCGCCAGCTCTGGGGCCAACGTCCTGACTTTC.

This clonotype was seen more than once but under ten times. V gene TRBV12-3 or TRBV12-4 combines with J gene TRBJ2-5; 10 nucleotides line up with TRBD2. This CDR3 contains 13 residues. CDR3 DNA: TGTGCTATAGCGGGAGGTTTGGGGGAGACCCAGTACTTC. As protein: CAIAGGLGETQYF.

The chain has TRBV13 and TRBJ2-5, with no clear D. CDR3 length: 14 residues. The V end lost 0 bases, the J end lost 3 bases, and 8 bases lay between the germline ends. The germline gives CDR1 PRHDT, CDR2 FYEKMQ (reference sequence). CDR3 residues: CASSLGRREETQYF. The DNA of the CDR3 is TGTGCCAGCAGCTTAGGCCGAAGAGAAGAGACCCAGTACTTC.

This clonotype occurred a few times. V and J are TRBV9 and TRBJ1-1; D remains ambiguous. V dropped 0 bases and J dropped 1 base, with 7 bases sitting between them. Germline V gives CDR1 SGDLS, CDR2 YYNGEE. The CDR3 sequence is 14 residues long. The CDR3 region is CASSVVSGNTEAFF. In DNA form, the CDR3 reads TGTGCCAGCAGCGTAGTATCGGGGAACACTGAAGCTTTCTTT.

This chain joins TRBV6-6 and TRBJ1-5; D is unresolved. V lost 2 bases to trimming and J lost 6 bases, with 8 bases between them. There are 13 residues in the CDR3. From germline, CDR1 is MNHNY and CDR2 SVGAGI (reference sequence). CDR3 nucleotide sequence: TGTGCCAGCAGTTACGGCTTTGGTCAGCCCCAGCATTTT. This codes for CASSYGFGQPQHF.

This chain joins TRBV9 and TRBJ2-1, with 9 bases aligning to TRBD2. Germline V gene data show CDR1 as SGDLS and CDR2 as YYNGEE. The CDR3 totals 15 residues. The V segment lost 1 base and the J segment 5 bases; nucleotides outside the gene matches: 4. The CDR3 DNA reads TGTGCCAGCAGCGTACTAGCGGGGTTTGACAATGAGCAGTTCTTC. Protein sequence: CASSVLAGFDNEQFF.

V and J are TRBV7-8 and TRBJ1-6; D uncertain. Germline values: CDR1 SGHVS, CDR2 FQNEAQ. V lost 5 bases, J lost 3 bases, and 11 bases lay in between. This CDR3 spans 15 amino acids. The CDR3 protein is CASSLTDNYNSPLHF. In DNA form, the CDR3 reads TGTGCCAGCAGCCTGACTGATAACTATAATTCACCCCTCCACTTT.

The chain recombines TRBV19 with TRBJ1-1, with TRBD1 identical over 7 bases. CDR1 LNHDA and CDR2 SQIVND come from the germline V gene (reference sequence). The CDR3 is 16 amino acids. V was clipped by 7 bases and J by 4 bases; unmatched bases: 15. The CDR3 sequence: CASIPGTAGLGTEAFF. The CDR3 DNA is TGTGCCAGTATCCCCGGGACAGCCGGACTCGGCACTGAAGCTTTCTTT.

V is TRBV29-1 and J is TRBJ2-3, with D tentatively TRBD1 (6 bases). CDR1 is SQVTM and CDR2 is ANQGSEA in the germline V gene. The CDR3 totals 13 residues. Trimming pared 6 bases from V and 4 bases from J, leaving 14 bases between. The CDR3 region has the DNA TGCAGCGTATCACAGGGTCGGCCAGATACGCAGTATTTT. Protein sequence: CSVSQGRPDTQYF.

This clonotype showed up just once. CDR3 bases: TGTGCCAGCAGTCCCCGTGGCCGGGGGCGGAATCAGCCCCAGCATTTT. As protein: CASSPRGRGRNQPQHF. The J gene is TRBJ1-5, the V gene TRBV12-3 or TRBV12-4, with D possibly matching TRBD1 (6 bases). CDR3 length: 16 amino acids. The germline V and J ends were trimmed by 5 bases and 4 bases, with 18 bases remaining between them.